A single sample is the source of the 6 T cell receptor beta chains below, sequenced in a study of metastatic and nonmetastatic thyroid tumors (dated by TCRdb to 2018 to 2020). No patient had received any treatment before thyroid surgery. Library prep was done by PCR. The listed sequencing device is Illumina HiSeq 4000. Using fastp at Q25 and MiXCR, TCRdb reprocessed the public reads and kept productive beta chains. Across this sample there are about 37,000 clones, with about 26% seen only once. Jointly, the top ten make up approximately 11% of the sample. Sequencing used blood. The receptor source for this set is a male donor with papillary thyroid cancer or a benign thyroid nodule (not recorded which). Some clones in this sample may be carry-over from other donors' samples.

This clone appeared many times. V usage is TRBV25-1 and J usage is TRBJ2-2; D possibly matches TRBD1 or TRBD2 (7 bases each). The germline V gene has CDR1 MGHDK and CDR2 SYGVNS. V was clipped by 2 bases and J by 4 bases, with 14 bases between them. This CDR3 has 16 residues. CDR3 amino acids: CASSEQGGALTGELFF. The CDR3 DNA is TGTGCCAGCAGTGAACAGGGGGGGGCGCTCACCGGGGAGCTGTTTTTT.

This clone was seen ten or more times. The chain carries TRBV6-1 and TRBJ2-3, with 7 bases lining up with TRBD1. Germline V gives CDR1 MNHNS, CDR2 SASEGT. The CDR3 is 14 amino acids. After removal of 2 bases from V and 3 bases from J, the junction contained 2 bases not matched to a gene. The CDR3: CASSEPRGTDTQYF. CDR3 sequence (DNA): TGTGCCAGCAGTGAACCCAGGGGGACAGATACGCAGTATTTT.

The genes are TRBV7-3 and TRBJ2-7; TRBD1 might be the D (7 bases). Germline V gene sequence: CDR1 SGHTA, CDR2 FQGTGA. CDR3 length equals 14 residues. V was shortened by 6 bases and J by 3 bases, with 15 bases between the two germline ends. The CDR3 DNA follows: TGTGCCAGCAGATCCCAGGGGGGCCACTACGAGCAGTACTTC. Its translation is CASRSQGGHYEQYF.

This clone was detected a few times. This sequence joins TRBV6-1 and TRBJ2-1, with a tentative D call TRBD2 (6 bases). CDR1 and CDR2 (germline): MNHNS, SASEGT. V was cut by 6 bases and J by 12 bases, with 21 bases left in between. This CDR3 contains 14 residues. The CDR3 here is CASRSGLPGRGQFF. The CDR3, as DNA: TGTGCCAGCAGATCGGGACTCCCTGGGCGTGGGCAGTTCTTC.

This clone came up many times. The genes are TRBV20-1 and TRBJ1-5; D is perhaps TRBD1 (5 bases). V was cut by 0 bases and J by 13 bases, with 19 bases left in between. CDR1 is DFQATT, CDR2 SNEGSKA, per germline (reference sequence). This CDR3 contains 14 residues. The CDR3 bases are TGCAGTGCTAGAGAGATGACTAGCGGGGGGGATCAGCATTTT. This codes for CSAREMTSGGDQHF.

This rearrangement joins TRBV5-1 to TRBJ1-2; the D is unclear. The CDR3 loop spans 14 amino acids. Trimming removed 1 base at V and 8 bases at J, with 15 bases between. From germline, CDR1 is SGHRS and CDR2 YFSETQ. The CDR3 sequence is CASSLTLSVGGYTF. CDR3 in DNA: TGCGCCAGCAGCTTGACCCTCTCGGTGGGGGGCTACACCTTC.